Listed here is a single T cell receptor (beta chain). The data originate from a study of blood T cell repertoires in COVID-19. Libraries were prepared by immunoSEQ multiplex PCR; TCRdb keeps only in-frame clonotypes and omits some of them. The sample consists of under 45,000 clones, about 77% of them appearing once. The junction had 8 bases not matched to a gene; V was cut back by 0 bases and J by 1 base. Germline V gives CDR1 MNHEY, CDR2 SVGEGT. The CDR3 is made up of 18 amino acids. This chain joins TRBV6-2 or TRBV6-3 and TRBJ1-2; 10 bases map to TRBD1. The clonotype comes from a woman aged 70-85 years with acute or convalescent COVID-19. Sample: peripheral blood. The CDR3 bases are TGTGCCAGCAGTTACTCGGCGGGACAGGGGATATTTAACTATGGCTACACCTTC. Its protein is CASSYSAGQGIFNYGYTF.